The 8 T cell receptor beta chains in this list originate from one sample, sequenced in a study of pediatric ulcerative colitis. Assay: immunoSEQ multiplex PCR; the TCRdb copy retains only in-frame clones and omits some. The data show some 60,000 clones, 77% seen once. The material sequenced was blood. These receptors were collected from a boy aged 5-17 years with moderate ulcerative colitis.

This chain connects TRBV7-3 to TRBJ2-4, with 8 bases aligning to TRBD2. J lost 8 bases, V lost 5 bases, and 8 bases had no gene match. The CDR3 is 14 amino acids. The germline CDR1 and CDR2 sequences are SGHTA and FQGTGA. The CDR3 loop is CASSPGRGADIQYF. For the CDR3, the DNA is TGTGCCAGCAGCCCAGGGCGGGGGGCGGACATTCAGTACTTC.

The genes are TRBV7-9 and TRBJ2-5; 10 bases map to TRBD1. Germline loops: CDR1 SEHNR, CDR2 FQNEAQ (reference sequence). After removal of 0 bases from V and 5 bases from J, the junction contained 0 bases not matched to a gene. This CDR3 has 14 residues. CDR3 nucleotide sequence: TGTGCCAGCAGCTTAGCGGGACAGGGGGAGACCCAGTACTTC. Translating gives CASSLAGQGETQYF.

The chain uses TRBV7-3 and TRBJ1-2; D remains unclear. Deletions cut 5 bases from V and 4 bases from J, with 14 bases between. The CDR3 extends over 14 amino acids. Germline V gene sequence: CDR1 SGHTA, CDR2 FQGTGA. CDR3: CASSPPKLAYGYTF. In nucleotides, the CDR3 is TGTGCCAGCAGCCCCCCGAAACTAGCCTATGGCTACACCTTC.

The genes are TRBV27 and TRBJ1-1; D gene ambiguous. The CDR3 extends over 14 amino acids. Germline V gives CDR1 MNHEY, CDR2 SMNVEV (reference sequence). V lost 0 bases and J 6 bases, leaving 11 bases between the germline ends. The CDR3 region is CASSLSLEISEAFF. In DNA form, the CDR3 reads TGTGCCAGCAGTTTATCCCTTGAAATTTCTGAAGCTTTCTTT.

The gene calls are TRBV29-1 and TRBJ2-1; tentative D call: TRBD2 (7 bases). The CDR3 covers 14 residues. The germline V and J ends were trimmed by 7 bases and 2 bases, with 15 bases remaining between them. Germline loops: CDR1 SQVTM, CDR2 ANQGSEA. CDR3 protein: CSDQTGGAYNEQFF. The CDR3, as DNA: TGCAGCGATCAAACGGGGGGCGCCTACAATGAGCAGTTCTTC.

The V gene is TRBV11-1, the J gene TRBJ2-1; TRBD2 agrees at 7 bases. Germline-derived CDR1 and CDR2 are SGHAT and FQDESV (reference sequence). This CDR3 comprises 15 residues. V trimming: 0 bases; J trimming: 6 bases; junction bases outside the gene matches: 5. CDR3 sequence reads: CASSLAAGVANEQFF. The CDR3 DNA follows: TGTGCCAGCAGCTTAGCTGCGGGAGTAGCCAATGAGCAGTTCTTC. Supplemented by reference TRBV11-1 and TRBJ2-1, the full variable domain reads EAEVAQSPRYKITEKSQAVAFWCDPISGHATLYWYRQILGQGPELLVQFQDESVVDDSQLPKDRFSAERLKGVDSTLKIQPAELGDSAMYLCASSLAAGVANEQFFGPGTRLTVL.

The chain is built from TRBV5-1 and TRBJ2-7, with unresolved D. Germline V gene lookup returns CDR1 SGHRS and CDR2 YFSETQ. Between the trimmed V and J ends, which lost 4 bases and 0 bases, there was a span of 14 bases. The CDR3 totals 15 residues. The CDR3 spells CASSTSIPFSYEQYF. In nucleotides, the CDR3 is TGCGCCAGCAGCACATCGATTCCGTTCTCCTACGAGCAGTACTTC.

This chain uses TRBV18 with TRBJ1-6; maybe TRBD1 (5 bases). This CDR3 contains 16 residues. Trimming took off 2 bases at V and 3 bases at J, with 11 bases between the two ends. Germline CDR1 KGHSH, CDR2 LQKENI. CDR3 bases: TGTGCCAGCTCACCATCGGGGGATTTCTATAATTCACCCCTCCACTTT. Its translation is CASSPSGDFYNSPLHF.